Listed below are T cell receptor beta chains from one sample, sequenced in a study of T-cell reconstitution after alpha-beta-depleted transplantation in children. From the PCR reads, TCRdb called clonotypes with MiXCR, one entry per CDR3 protein. The table has almost 600,000 distinct CDR3 sequences, around 27% seen once. The sample here was PBMCs, taken before TCRalphabeta/CD19-depleted stem cell transplant. All receptors come from a boy under two years old with Wiskott-Aldrich syndrome, due to receive a stem cell transplant. The CDR3 runs from the conserved cysteine through the conserved F or W. D genes are given only for firm matches. Clone size, where shown, is once, few, many, or a class for clones that have expanded.

NA | NA | TRBJ2-1 | TRBV12-5 | CASGPGQEQFF | TGTGCTAGTGGTCCCGGCCAAGAGCAGTTCTTC
TRBD1 | NA | TRBJ2-2 | TRBV5-1 | CASSYRTGKFPGELFF | TGCGCCAGCAGCTACCGGACAGGGAAGTTTCCCGGGGAGCTGTTTTTT
TRBD2 | few | TRBJ2-1 | TRBV20-1 | CSAGATLAGVGEQFF | TGCAGTGCTGGGGCCACTCTAGCGGGAGTTGGTGAGCAGTTCTTC
NA | NA | TRBJ2-2 | TRBV5-1 | CASSTLGSGELFF | TGCGCCAGCAGCACATTGGGGTCTGGGGAGCTGTTTTTT
NA | NA | TRBJ2-3 | TRBV12-3/TRBV12-4 | CASSLYGTLTQYF | TGTGCCAGCAGTTTATATGGGACATTGACGCAGTATTTT
NA | NA | TRBJ2-7 | TRBV7-2 | CASSHQMYSYEQYF | TGTGCCAGCAGCCATCAGATGTACTCCTACGAGCAGTACTTC
TRBD1 | NA | TRBJ2-7 | TRBV10-3 | CAISENRGQDEQYF | TGTGCCATCAGTGAAAACAGGGGGCAGGACGAGCAGTACTTC
TRBD2 | NA | TRBJ2-2 | TRBV5-1 | CASSTGLGGSPGELFF | TGCGCCAGCAGCACGGGACTTGGCGGGAGTCCCGGGGAGCTGTTTTTT
TRBD2 | few | TRBJ2-1 | TRBV29-1 | CSGRAGGRNEQFF | TGCAGCGGCCGGGCGGGAGGGCGGAATGAGCAGTTCTTC
NA | few | TRBJ2-1 | TRBV5-1 | CASRGILSYNEQFF | TGCGCCAGCAGGGGGATTCTCTCCTACAATGAGCAGTTCTTC
TRBD2 | few | TRBJ2-1 | TRBV30 | CAWSVSGLAGGLNEQFF | TGTGCCTGGAGTGTAAGTGGGCTAGCGGGAGGGTTGAATGAGCAGTTCTTC
TRBD1 | NA | TRBJ2-7 | TRBV20-1 | CSSSGTGRYEQYF | TGCAGTTCCTCCGGGACAGGGCGCTACGAGCAGTACTTC
NA | NA | TRBJ1-6 | TRBV10-3 | CAISEVVYNSPLHF | TGTGCCATCAGTGAGGTTGTTTATAATTCACCCCTCCACTTT
TRBD1 | few | TRBJ1-2 | TRBV20-1 | CSAREGANYGYTF | TGCAGTGCTAGGGAGGGGGCGAACTATGGCTACACCTTC
TRBD2 | few | TRBJ2-1 | TRBV5-1 | CASSVSSGSVDEQFF | TGCGCCAGCAGCGTCTCGAGCGGGAGTGTCGATGAGCAGTTCTTC
TRBD2 | NA | TRBJ2-1 | TRBV5-1 | CASSLGGTSGYNEQFF | TGCGCCAGCAGCTTGGGTGGGACTAGCGGGTACAATGAGCAGTTCTTC
TRBD1 | few | TRBJ1-5 | TRBV10-3 | CAISGETGGNQPQHF | TGTGCCATCAGCGGGGAAACAGGGGGCAATCAGCCCCAGCATTTT
NA | NA | TRBJ2-1 | TRBV15 | CATSREPGSSYNEQFF | TGTGCCACCAGCAGAGAACCAGGGAGCTCCTACAATGAGCAGTTCTTC
TRBD2 | few | TRBJ2-1 | TRBV20-1 | CSATSGSWGNEQFF | TGCAGTGCTACAAGCGGGAGTTGGGGCAATGAGCAGTTCTTC
TRBD2 | few | TRBJ2-1 | TRBV7-2 | CASSLTRTRSEQFF | TGTGCCAGCAGCTTAACCCGGACTAGGAGTGAGCAGTTCTTC
NA | NA | TRBJ2-7 | TRBV5-1 | CASSLYGVSGEQYF | TGCGCCAGCAGCTTGTATGGGGTAAGCGGCGAGCAGTACTTC
TRBD2 | NA | TRBJ2-1 | TRBV20-1 | CSARDPTGTSGIYEQFF | TGCAGTGCTAGAGATCCCACCGGGACTAGCGGGATTTATGAGCAGTTCTTC
TRBD2 | NA | TRBJ2-1 | TRBV5-1 | CASSLAASGRPFNEQFF | TGCGCCAGCAGCTTGGCGGCTAGCGGGAGGCCCTTCAATGAGCAGTTCTTC
TRBD1 | few | TRBJ1-2 | TRBV6-5 | CASSYDDRAGGYTF | TGTGCCAGCAGTTACGACGACAGGGCCGGAGGCTACACCTTC
NA | NA | TRBJ1-2 | TRBV9 | CASAGPAPYGYTF | TGTGCCAGCGCTGGCCCTGCCCCTTATGGCTACACCTTC
NA | few | TRBJ2-1 | TRBV5-1 | CASSLAQGGDEQFF | TGCGCCAGCAGCTTGGCGCAGGGAGGAGATGAGCAGTTCTTC
NA | few | TRBJ2-1 | TRBV11-2 | CASSPGFPLPGNGQFF | TGTGCCAGCAGCCCTGGGTTCCCTCTCCCGGGGAATGGGCAGTTCTTC
NA | few | TRBJ2-2 | TRBV9 | CASSAVASLGAGELFF | TGTGCCAGCAGCGCCGTAGCATCCCTCGGCGCTGGGGAGCTGTTTTTT
NA | NA | TRBJ2-3 | TRBV20-1 | CSALLFIQDQREYF | TGCAGTGCTTTACTATTCATCCAAGATCAGAGAGAGTATTTT
NA | NA | TRBJ2-1 | TRBV12-3/TRBV12-4 | CASRPGGGSYNEQFF | TGTGCCAGCAGGCCCGGGGGAGGCTCCTACAATGAGCAGTTCTTC
TRBD2 | few | TRBJ2-7 | TRBV19 | CASSTRDYHSYEQYF | TGTGCCAGTAGTACCCGGGACTACCACTCCTACGAGCAGTACTTC
TRBD1 | few | TRBJ2-6 | TRBV5-1 | CASSLGQVAGANVLTF | TGCGCCAGCAGCTTAGGACAGGTAGCTGGGGCCAACGTCCTGACTTTC
NA | NA | TRBJ2-7 | TRBV28 | CASSSPQGTYYEQYF | TGTGCCAGCAGTTCCCCCCAGGGAACTTACTACGAGCAGTACTTC
NA | NA | TRBJ1-5 | TRBV19 | CASSILGQNNQPQHF | TGTGCCAGTAGTATATTAGGGCAGAACAATCAGCCCCAGCATTTT
NA | few | TRBJ2-3 | TRBV5-1 | CASSLGISSTDTQYF | TGCGCCAGCAGCTTGGGGATTTCTAGCACAGATACGCAGTATTTT
TRBD2 | once | TRBJ2-3 | TRBV2 | CASRGLAMEEDDTDTQYF | TGTGCCAGCAGAGGACTAGCGATGGAGGAGGACGACACAGATACGCAGTATTTT
NA | few | TRBJ2-5 | TRBV5-1 | CASSFSQSETQYF | TGCGCCAGCAGCTTCAGTCAAAGTGAGACCCAGTACTTC
TRBD1 | NA | TRBJ2-3 | TRBV5-1 | CATSGTASTDTQYF | TGCGCCACTTCAGGGACAGCTAGCACAGATACGCAGTATTTT
TRBD2 | NA | TRBJ2-2 | TRBV5-1 | CASSLDVAGGLNTGELFF | TGCGCCAGCAGCTTGGATGTAGCGGGAGGCCTGAACACCGGGGAGCTGTTTTTT
NA | few | TRBJ2-7 | TRBV29-1 | CSAARDEYEQYF | TGCAGCGCCGCCAGGGATGAGTACGAGCAGTACTTC
NA | few | TRBJ1-2 | TRBV4-2 | CASSQVSANYGYTF | TGTGCCAGCAGCCAAGTGTCAGCGAACTATGGCTACACCTTC
NA | few | TRBJ2-7 | TRBV11-2 | CASSLVGSGRYEQYF | TGTGCCAGCAGCTTAGTAGGCAGCGGTCGCTACGAGCAGTACTTC
NA | NA | TRBJ1-5 | TRBV12-3/TRBV12-4 | CASSSRGYQPQHF | TGTGCCAGTAGTTCCAGGGGATACCAGCCCCAGCATTTT
NA | few | TRBJ1-1 | TRBV27 | CASSLGSWRGDNTEAFF | TGTGCCAGCAGTTTAGGAAGTTGGAGGGGCGATAACACTGAAGCTTTCTTT
TRBD2 | NA | TRBJ2-1 | TRBV5-1 | CASSWGGLADNEQFF | TGCGCCAGCAGCTGGGGTGGACTAGCGGACAATGAGCAGTTCTTC
NA | few | TRBJ1-6 | TRBV28 | CASTSVGPGNSPLHF | TGTGCCAGCACTTCGGTAGGGCCGGGTAATTCACCCCTCCACTTT
NA | few | TRBJ2-7 | TRBV27 | CASSLCQLVPCLEQYF | TGTGCCAGCAGTTTATGCCAACTAGTCCCTTGTCTCGAGCAGTACTTC